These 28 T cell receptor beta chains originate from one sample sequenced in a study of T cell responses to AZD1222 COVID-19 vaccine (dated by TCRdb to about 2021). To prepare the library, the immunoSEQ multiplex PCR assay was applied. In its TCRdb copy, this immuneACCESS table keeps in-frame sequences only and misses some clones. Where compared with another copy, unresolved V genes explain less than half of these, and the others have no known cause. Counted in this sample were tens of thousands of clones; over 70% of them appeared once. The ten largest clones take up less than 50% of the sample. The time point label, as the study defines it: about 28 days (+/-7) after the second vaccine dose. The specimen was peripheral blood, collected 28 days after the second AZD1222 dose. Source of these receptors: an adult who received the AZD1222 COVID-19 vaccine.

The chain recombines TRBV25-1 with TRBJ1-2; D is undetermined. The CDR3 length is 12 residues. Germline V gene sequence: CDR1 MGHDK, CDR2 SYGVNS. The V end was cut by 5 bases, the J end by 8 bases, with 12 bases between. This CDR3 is CASSKDLGGYTF. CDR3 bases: TGTGCCAGCAGTAAAGACCTGGGCGGCTACACCTTC.

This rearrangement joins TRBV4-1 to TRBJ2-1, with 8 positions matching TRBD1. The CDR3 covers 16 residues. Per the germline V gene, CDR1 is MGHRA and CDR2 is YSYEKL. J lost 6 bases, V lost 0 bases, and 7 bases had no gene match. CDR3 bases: TGCGCCAGCAGCCAAGATCCGGACAGGGCCAGCAATGAGCAGTTCTTC. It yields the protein CASSQDPDRASNEQFF.

The CDR3, as DNA: TGTGCCTGGAGGGACGGGGGCACTGAAGCTTTCTTT. This encodes CAWRDGGTEAFF. The chain uses TRBV30 and TRBJ1-1, with TRBD1 as a possible D gene (5 bases). V lost 3 bases to trimming and J lost 4 bases, with 9 bases between them. The germline CDR1 and CDR2 sequences are GTSNPN and SVGIG (reference sequence). The CDR3 length is 12 residues.

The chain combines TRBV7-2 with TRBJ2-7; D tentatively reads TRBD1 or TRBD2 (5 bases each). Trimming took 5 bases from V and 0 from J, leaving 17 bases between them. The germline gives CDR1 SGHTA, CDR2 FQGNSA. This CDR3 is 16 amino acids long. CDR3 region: CASSPGHSGSSYEQYF. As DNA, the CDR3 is TGTGCCAGCAGCCCCGGACACAGCGGAAGCTCCTACGAGCAGTACTTC.

CDR3 coding DNA: TGTGCCAGCAGCTTATTTGGCCAGAGCTCCTACAATGAGCAGTTCTTC. Translating it yields CASSLFGQSSYNEQFF. The V call is TRBV7-3, the J call TRBJ2-1; the D is unclear. This CDR3 spans 16 amino acids. Germline V CDR1 and CDR2: SGHTA, FQGTGA. Trimming cost V 2 bases and J 0 bases, with 11 bases left between them. Drawing the rest from reference TRBV7-3 and TRBJ2-1, the complete variable domain is GAGVSQTPSNKVTEKGKYVELRCDPISGHTALYWYRQSLGQGPEFLIYFQGTGAADDSGLPNDRFFAVRPEGSVSTLKIQRTERGDSAVYLCASSLFGQSSYNEQFFGPGTRLTVL.

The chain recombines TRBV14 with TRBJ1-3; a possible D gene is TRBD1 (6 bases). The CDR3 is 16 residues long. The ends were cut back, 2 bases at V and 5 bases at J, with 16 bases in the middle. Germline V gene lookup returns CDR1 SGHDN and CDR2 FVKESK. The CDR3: CASSQTGLLSRNTIYF. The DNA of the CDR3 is TGTGCCAGCAGCCAAACAGGGCTTCTCTCCAGAAACACCATATATTTT.

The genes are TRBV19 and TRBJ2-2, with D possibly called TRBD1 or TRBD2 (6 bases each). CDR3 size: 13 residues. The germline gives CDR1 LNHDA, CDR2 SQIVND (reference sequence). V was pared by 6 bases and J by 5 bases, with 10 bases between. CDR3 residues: CASRGGWTGELFF. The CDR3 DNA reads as TGTGCCAGTAGAGGGGGGTGGACCGGGGAGCTGTTTTTT.

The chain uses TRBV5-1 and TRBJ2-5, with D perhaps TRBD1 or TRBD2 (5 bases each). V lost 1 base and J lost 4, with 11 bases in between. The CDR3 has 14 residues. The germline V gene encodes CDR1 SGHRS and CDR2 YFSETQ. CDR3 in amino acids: CASSLSAGRETQYF. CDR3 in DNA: TGCGCCAGCAGCTTGTCGGCAGGGAGAGAGACCCAGTACTTC.

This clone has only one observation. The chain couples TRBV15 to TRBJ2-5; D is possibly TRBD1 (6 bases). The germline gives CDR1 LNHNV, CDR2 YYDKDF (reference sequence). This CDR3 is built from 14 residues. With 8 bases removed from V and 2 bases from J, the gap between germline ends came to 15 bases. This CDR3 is CATRSQGKQETQYF. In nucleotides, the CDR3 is TGTGCCACCCGCTCACAGGGCAAACAAGAGACCCAGTACTTC.

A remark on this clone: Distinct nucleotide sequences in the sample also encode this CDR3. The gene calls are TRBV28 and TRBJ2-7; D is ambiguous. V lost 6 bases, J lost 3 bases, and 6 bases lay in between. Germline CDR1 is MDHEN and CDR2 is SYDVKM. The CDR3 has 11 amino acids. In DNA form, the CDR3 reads TGTGCCAGCAGGCTCAACTACGAGCAGTACTTC. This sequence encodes CASRLNYEQYF.

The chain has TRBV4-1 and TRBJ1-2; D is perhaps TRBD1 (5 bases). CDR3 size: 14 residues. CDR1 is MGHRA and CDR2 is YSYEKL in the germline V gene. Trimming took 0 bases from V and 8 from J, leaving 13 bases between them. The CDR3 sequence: CASSQEWQGRGYTF. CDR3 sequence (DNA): TGCGCCAGCAGCCAAGAATGGCAGGGAAGAGGCTACACCTTC.

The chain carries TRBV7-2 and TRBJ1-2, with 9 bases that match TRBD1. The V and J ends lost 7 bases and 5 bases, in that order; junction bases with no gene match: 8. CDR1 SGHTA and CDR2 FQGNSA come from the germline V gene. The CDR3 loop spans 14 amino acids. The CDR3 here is CASTHSGTGYGYTF. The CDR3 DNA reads TGTGCCAGCACTCACTCCGGGACAGGGTATGGCTACACCTTC.

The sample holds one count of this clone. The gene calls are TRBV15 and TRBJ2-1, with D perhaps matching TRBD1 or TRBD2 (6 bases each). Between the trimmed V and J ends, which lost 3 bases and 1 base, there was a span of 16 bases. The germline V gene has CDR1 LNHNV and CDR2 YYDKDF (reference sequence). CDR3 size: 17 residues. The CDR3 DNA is TGTGCCACCAGCAGGGGACGGGGGACAACTTCCTACAATGAGCAGTTCTTC. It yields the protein CATSRGRGTTSYNEQFF.

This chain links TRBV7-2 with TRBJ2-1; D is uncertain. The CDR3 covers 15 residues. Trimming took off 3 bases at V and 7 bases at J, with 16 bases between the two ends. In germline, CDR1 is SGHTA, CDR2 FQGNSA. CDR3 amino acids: CASSFARSNWNEQFF. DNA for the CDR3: TGTGCCAGCAGCTTTGCAAGGTCAAACTGGAATGAGCAGTTCTTC.

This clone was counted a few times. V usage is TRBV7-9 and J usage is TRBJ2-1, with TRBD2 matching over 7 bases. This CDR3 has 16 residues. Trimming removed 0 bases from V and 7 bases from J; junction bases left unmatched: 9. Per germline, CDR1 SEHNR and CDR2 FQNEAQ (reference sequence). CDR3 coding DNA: TGTGCCAGCAGCTTAGCCCCGGGGGGAGGAGGTAATGAGCAGTTCTTC. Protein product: CASSLAPGGGGNEQFF. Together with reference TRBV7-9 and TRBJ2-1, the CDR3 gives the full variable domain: DTGVSQNPRHKITKRGQNVTFRCDPISEHNRLYWYRQTLGQGPEFLTYFQNEAQLEKSRLLSDRFSAERPKGSFSTLEIQRTEQGDSAMYLCASSLAPGGGGNEQFFGPGTRLTVL.

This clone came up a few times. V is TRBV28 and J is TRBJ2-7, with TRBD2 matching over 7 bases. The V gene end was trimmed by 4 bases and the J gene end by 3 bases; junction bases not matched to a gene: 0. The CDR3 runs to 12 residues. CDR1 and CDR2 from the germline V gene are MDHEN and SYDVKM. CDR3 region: CASSWGGYEQYF. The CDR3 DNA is TGTGCCAGCAGTTGGGGGGGCTACGAGCAGTACTTC.

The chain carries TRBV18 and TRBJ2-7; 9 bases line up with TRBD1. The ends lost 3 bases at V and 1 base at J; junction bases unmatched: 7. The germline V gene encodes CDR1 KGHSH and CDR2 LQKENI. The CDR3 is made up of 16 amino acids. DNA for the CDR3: TGTGCCAGCTCACCGCGGCCCGGGACAGGGTCCTACGAGCAGTACTTC. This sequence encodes CASSPRPGTGSYEQYF.

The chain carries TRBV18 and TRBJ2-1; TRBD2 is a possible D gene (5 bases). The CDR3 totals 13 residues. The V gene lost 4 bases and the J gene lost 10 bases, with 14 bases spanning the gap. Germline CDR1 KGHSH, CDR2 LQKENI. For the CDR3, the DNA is TGTGCCAGCTCACAGGCCCACGGGAAGGAGCAGTTCTTC. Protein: CASSQAHGKEQFF.

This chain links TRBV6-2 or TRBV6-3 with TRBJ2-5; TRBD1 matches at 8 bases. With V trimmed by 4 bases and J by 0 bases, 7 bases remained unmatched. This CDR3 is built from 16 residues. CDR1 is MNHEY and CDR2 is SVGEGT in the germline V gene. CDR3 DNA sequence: TGTGCCAGCAGTTGGGGACAGGTCTCGTACCAAGAGACCCAGTACTTC. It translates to CASSWGQVSYQETQYF.

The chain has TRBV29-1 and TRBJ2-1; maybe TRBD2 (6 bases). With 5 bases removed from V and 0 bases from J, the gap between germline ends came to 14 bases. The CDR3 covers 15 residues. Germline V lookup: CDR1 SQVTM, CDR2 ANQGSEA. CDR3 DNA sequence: TGCAGCGTTTCGAGCGGGTCGGTCTCCTACAATGAGCAGTTCTTC. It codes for CSVSSGSVSYNEQFF.

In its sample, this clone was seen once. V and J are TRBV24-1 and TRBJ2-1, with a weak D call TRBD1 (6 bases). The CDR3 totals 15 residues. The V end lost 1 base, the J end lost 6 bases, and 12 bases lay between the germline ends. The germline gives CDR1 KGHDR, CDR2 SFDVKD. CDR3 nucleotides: TGTGCCACCAGTGATTTTCAATCAGGGGTCAATGAGCAGTTCTTC. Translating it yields CATSDFQSGVNEQFF.

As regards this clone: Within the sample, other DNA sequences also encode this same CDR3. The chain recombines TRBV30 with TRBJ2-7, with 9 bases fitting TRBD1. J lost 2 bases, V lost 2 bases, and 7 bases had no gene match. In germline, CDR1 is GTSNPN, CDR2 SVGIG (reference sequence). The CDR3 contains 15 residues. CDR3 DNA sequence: TGTGCCTGGAGTCCCGGACAGGGGATAACCTACGAGCAGTACTTC. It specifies CAWSPGQGITYEQYF.

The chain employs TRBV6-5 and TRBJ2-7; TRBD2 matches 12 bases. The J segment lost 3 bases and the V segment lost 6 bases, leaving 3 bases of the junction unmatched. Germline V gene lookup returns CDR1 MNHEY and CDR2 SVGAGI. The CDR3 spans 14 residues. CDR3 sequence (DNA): TGTGCCAGCAGGTCGGGACTAGCGGGCTACGAGCAGTACTTC. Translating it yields CASRSGLAGYEQYF.

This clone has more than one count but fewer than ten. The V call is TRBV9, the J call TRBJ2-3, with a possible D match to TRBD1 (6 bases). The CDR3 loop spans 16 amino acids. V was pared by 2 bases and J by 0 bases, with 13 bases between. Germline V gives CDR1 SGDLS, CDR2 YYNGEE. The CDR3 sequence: CASSVGQTGSTDTQYF. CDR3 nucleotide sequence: TGTGCCAGCAGCGTGGGACAAACAGGGAGCACAGATACGCAGTATTTT.

The CDR3 sequence is CSVEGVGTQYF. The CDR3 DNA follows: TGCAGTGTAGAGGGTGTGGGGACCCAGTACTTC. V gene TRBV20-1 combines with J gene TRBJ2-5, with a weak D call TRBD2 (5 bases). The CDR3 totals 11 residues. Between the trimmed V and J ends, which lost 7 bases and 7 bases, there was a span of 13 bases. Germline V gene data show CDR1 as DFQATT and CDR2 as SNEGSKA (reference sequence).

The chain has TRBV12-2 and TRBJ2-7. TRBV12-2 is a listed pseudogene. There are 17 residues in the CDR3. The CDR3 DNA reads TGTGCAAGTCGTATGGGGTTCCGGGACCTTCCCGCCTACGAGCAGTACTTC. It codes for CASRMGFRDLPAYEQYF.

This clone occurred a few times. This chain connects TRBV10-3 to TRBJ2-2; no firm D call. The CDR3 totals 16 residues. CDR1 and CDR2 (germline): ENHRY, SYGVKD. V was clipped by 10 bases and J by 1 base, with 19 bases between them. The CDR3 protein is CATLPHSGLNTGELFF. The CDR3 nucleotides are TGTGCCACCCTCCCCCATTCGGGCCTGAACACCGGGGAGCTGTTTTTT.

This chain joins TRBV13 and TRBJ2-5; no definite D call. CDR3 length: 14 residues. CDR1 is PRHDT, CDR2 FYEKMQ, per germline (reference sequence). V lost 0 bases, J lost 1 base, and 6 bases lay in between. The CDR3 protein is CASSLGRLQETQYF. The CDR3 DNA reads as TGTGCCAGCAGCTTAGGACGGCTCCAAGAGACCCAGTACTTC.